This T cell receptor beta chain stems from a study of blood T cell repertoires in COVID-19. Measured with immunoSEQ multiplex PCR; TCRdb has only the in-frame clones, and not every one. This repertoire shows more than 130,000 clones, approximately 80% found once; its top ten account for almost 6.5%. Per germline, CDR1 LGHNA and CDR2 YSLEER. J gave up 2 bases and V 3 bases, and 11 bases lay outside the gene matches. This CDR3 has 18 amino acids. This receptor was taken from a human donor in a cohort sampled during active COVID-19. The sample was peripheral blood. V and J are TRBV4-3 and TRBJ2-5, with TRBD2 matching over 11 bases. CDR3 residues: CASSQGVAGGQGQETQYF. CDR3 bases: TGCGCCAGCAGCCAGGGGGTAGCGGGGGGGCAGGGACAAGAGACCCAGTACTTC.